This T cell receptor beta chain stems from a study of T-cell memory formation after mild COVID-19. TCRdb reprocessed the 5' RACE reads via MiXCR and lists one record per CDR3 protein. The sample has about 400,000 distinct CDR3 sequences; more than 20% are singletons. The sequence was obtained from an adult woman who had mild COVID-19 (a few samples of this study predate the infection). Cell type and time point are not known. Material for sequencing was PBMCs or a T cell subset sorted from them (not recorded which).

CDR3: CASSPGFGNTIYF. CDR3 DNA: TGTGCCAGCAGCCCAGGGTTTGGAAACACCATATATTTT. This chain uses TRBV7-9 with TRBJ1-3, with D possibly matching TRBD1 (5 bases). Trimming removed 5 bases from V and 3 bases from J, with 8 bases in between. The CDR3 has 13 residues. Germline V gene sequence: CDR1 SEHNR, CDR2 FQNEAQ (reference sequence).